This is a list of T cell receptor beta chains from one sample in a study of cytomegalovirus exposure and HLA in healthy donors. Sequencing used immunoSEQ multiplex PCR; TCRdb keeps in-frame clones, though not all of them. The profile shows approximately 110,000 clones, about 59% of them singletons. Sequenced: PBMCs. These receptors originate from a man younger than 45 in good health and CMV-seropositive. Both conserved end residues are part of each CDR3. D genes are given only for firm matches. A row's size may be missing; if present it is once, few, many or a size class.

D,V,size,J,DNA,CDR3
-,TRBV6-6,-,TRBJ2-7,TGTGCCAGCAGTTACTCCGGGACACCCTTCTACGAGCAGTACTTC,CASSYSGTPFYEQYF
-,TRBV5-1,-,TRBJ2-3,TGCGCCAGCAGCCAGGGGGGTAGCACAGATACGCAGTATTTT,CASSQGGSTDTQYF
TRBD1,TRBV5-4,-,TRBJ1-2,TGTGCCAGCAGCCAGACGGGACAGGGCGGCTATGGCTACACCTTC,CASSQTGQGGYGYTF
-,TRBV16,-,TRBJ1-6,TGTGCCAGCCAGAACGTCAATTCACCCCTCCACTTT,CASQNVNSPLHF
-,TRBV18,-,TRBJ2-7,TGTGCCAGCTCTATCACCGATTTGGGCAGACGCGAGCAGTACTTC,CASSITDLGRREQYF
TRBD2,TRBV29-1,-,TRBJ2-7,TGCAGCGTTGAAGAAAGGGCCGATAGCGGGGGATACGAGCAGTACTTC,CSVEERADSGGYEQYF
-,TRBV5-1,-,TRBJ1-3,TGCGCCAGCAGCTTGGCAACGGGGTTTGCGAACACCATATATTTT,CASSLATGFANTIYF
TRBD2,TRBV19,few,TRBJ2-7,TGTGCCAGTAGTCTCAACCGGGGGGCCTACGAGCAGTACTTC,CASSLNRGAYEQYF
-,TRBV4-2,-,TRBJ2-7,TGTGCCAGCAGCTCCAATTCCTACGAGCAGTACTTC,CASSSNSYEQYF
-,TRBV2,-,TRBJ2-7,TGCAACAAGAAGGCGGCATACGAGCAGTACTTC,CNKKAAYEQYF
TRBD1,TRBV6-5,few,TRBJ1-1,TGTGCCAGCAGTTTTCGGGACAGGGGCGTCGCTGAAGCTTTCTTT,CASSFRDRGVAEAFF
-,TRBV18,-,TRBJ2-5,TGTGCCAGCTCACCAAACGGGGCGGGGGAGACCCAGTACTTC,CASSPNGAGETQYF
TRBD1,TRBV6-5,-,TRBJ1-5,TGTGCCAGCAGCCGTCACACAGGGGGCGGTGAGCCCCAGCATTTT,CASSRHTGGGEPQHF
TRBD1,TRBV7-6,-,TRBJ2-5,TGTGCCAGCAGCCCAGGGGGACCCTCCGAATTTGAGACCCAGTACTTC,CASSPGGPSEFETQYF